This TCR beta chain was profiled in a study of blood T cell repertoires in COVID-19. Study-wide background: Whether acute or convalescent, the COVID-19 samples came from the United States, Italy and Spain. The analysed material was cDNA or gDNA that came from T cells, B-cell-depleted T cells, or PBMCs.

The CDR3 has 17 residues. Trimming took off 1 base at V and 4 bases at J, with 17 bases between the two ends. The germline V gene encodes CDR1 SGHVS and CDR2 FQNEAQ. In the original processing: Reference gene primer amplification gave nucleated cell count estimates. Assay: immunoSEQ multiplex PCR; the TCRdb copy retains only in-frame clones and omits some. V, J and clone size derive from that table, while D and trimming were established from the DNA sequence. The table has roughly 35,000 clones, 78% seen once. Sequencing was carried out using peripheral blood. This chain connects TRBV7-8 to TRBJ1-5; the D is unclear. This clonotype was sampled from a man older than 75 with acute or convalescent COVID-19. CDR3 region: CASSLVDVGSGNQPQHF. DNA for the CDR3: TGTGCCAGCAGCTTAGTAGACGTAGGCTCGGGTAATCAGCCCCAGCATTTT.